This T cell receptor beta chain emerged from a study of cytomegalovirus exposure and HLA in healthy donors. Notes on the study in general: The TCR clusters that emerged in the first cohort tended, a later analysis found, to co-occur in the 120 validation repertoires.

Details on this clone: Its antigen remains unknown.

Sequencing was performed with immunoSEQ multiplex PCR; in TCRdb, only in-frame clones are kept and a portion is missing. The sample carries 100,000 to 150,000 clones, roughly nine tenths recorded once. This receptor was identified in a woman under 30 in good health and CMV-seronegative. The sequenced sample consisted of PBMCs.

The CDR3 DNA is TGTGCCAGCCCTACCAGGGGATCCACTGAAGCTTTCTTT. It is translated as CASPTRGSTEAFF. The V gene is TRBV21-1, the J gene TRBJ1-1; the table's D call TRBD1 went unverified against the DNA. TRBV21-1 is labeled a pseudogene. This CDR3 comprises 13 residues.